The 29 T cell receptor beta chains listed next were all sequenced from one sample in a study of blood T cell repertoires in COVID-19. Generated by immunoSEQ multiplex PCR, the TCRdb table keeps only in-frame clones and is missing some. The table has approximately 350,000 clones, 89% seen once. Material: peripheral blood. The receptor source for this set is a man aged 35-49 years with acute or convalescent COVID-19.

This clone has more than one count but fewer than ten. The gene calls are TRBV4-2 and TRBJ2-2; 9 bases line up with TRBD2. With V trimmed by 0 bases and J by 3 bases, 5 bases remained unmatched. The CDR3 contains 17 residues. Germline assignment: CDR1 LGHNA and CDR2 YNFKEQ. The CDR3 loop reads CASSQDTSGGHTGELFF. CDR3 nucleotide sequence: TGTGCCAGCAGCCAAGATACCAGCGGGGGGCACACCGGGGAGCTGTTTTTT.

The chain links TRBV7-3 to TRBJ2-3; TRBD2 matches at 7 bases. V dropped 5 bases and J dropped 2; count of bases not matched to a gene: 10. The V gene's germline CDR1 is SGHTA and CDR2 FQGTGA. CDR3 length: 16 residues. CDR3 sequence reads: CASSPDGGRATDTQYF. CDR3 nucleotide sequence: TGTGCCAGCAGCCCTGATGGAGGGAGGGCCACAGATACGCAGTATTTT. Looking up the rest from reference TRBV7-3 and TRBJ2-3 gives the full variable domain: GAGVSQTPSNKVTEKGKYVELRCDPISGHTALYWYRQSLGQGPEFLIYFQGTGAADDSGLPNDRFFAVRPEGSVSTLKIQRTERGDSAVYLCASSPDGGRATDTQYFGPGTRLTVL.

The chain uses TRBV13 and TRBJ1-1; 8 bases line up with TRBD1. The CDR3 spans 18 residues. After removal of 6 bases from V and 1 base from J, the junction contained 16 bases not matched to a gene. The germline V gene encodes CDR1 PRHDT and CDR2 FYEKMQ (reference sequence). The CDR3 sequence is CASREQGEASDGNTEAFF. CDR3 DNA: TGTGCCAGCAGGGAACAGGGGGAGGCTAGCGACGGGAACACTGAAGCTTTCTTT.

The rearrangement joins TRBV7-2 to TRBJ2-1, with TRBD1 matching 9 bases. This CDR3 is built from 17 residues. V gave up 6 bases and J gave up 4 bases; unmatched junction bases: 13. Germline V gene data show CDR1 as SGHTA and CDR2 as FQGNSA. CDR3 DNA sequence: TGTGCCAGCAGTCAAGGGCTGTACAGGGGGCTTTACAATGAGCAGTTCTTC. This encodes CASSQGLYRGLYNEQFF.

V gene TRBV11-2 combines with J gene TRBJ2-3; 8 bases fit TRBD2. This CDR3 contains 16 residues. The J segment lost 0 bases and the V segment lost 1 base, leaving 3 bases of the junction unmatched. Germline-derived CDR1 and CDR2 are SGHAT and FQNNGV. CDR3 residues: CASSLVAGGSTDTQYF. The CDR3 coding sequence is TGTGCCAGCAGCTTAGTTGCGGGAGGAAGCACAGATACGCAGTATTTT.

This clone was seen more than once but under ten times. The chain links TRBV4-2 to TRBJ2-7, with TRBD2 as a possible D gene (6 bases). The CDR3 is made up of 13 amino acids. CDR1 is LGHNA and CDR2 is YNFKEQ in the germline V gene. V gave up 0 bases and J gave up 4 bases, with 7 bases separating them. This CDR3 reads CASSQERGYEQYF. The CDR3 DNA reads TGTGCCAGCAGCCAAGAGCGGGGTTACGAGCAGTACTTC.

The genes are TRBV29-1 and TRBJ2-2; 7 bases fit TRBD1. This CDR3 contains 17 residues. V lost 7 bases to trimming and J lost 2 bases; unmatched junction nucleotides: 16. The germline gives CDR1 SQVTM, CDR2 ANQGSEA. The CDR3 DNA reads TGCAGCGCTGTGGGGGACGAAGACAGGGATAACACCGGGGAGCTGTTTTTT. Amino acids: CSAVGDEDRDNTGELFF.

Written as DNA, the CDR3 is TGTGCCAGCAGTCCCCCAGGCAGGGGAAAAGGAGATTATGGCTACACCTTC. It encodes CASSPPGRGKGDYGYTF. The chain recombines TRBV6-6 with TRBJ1-2, with a tentative D call TRBD1 (6 bases). Germline CDR1 and CDR2: MNHNY and SVGAGI (reference sequence). Trimming cost V 5 bases and J 5 bases, with 24 bases left between them. The CDR3 is 17 residues long.

The chain joins TRBV9 to TRBJ2-7; D gene unclear. Germline lookup yields CDR1 SGDLS and CDR2 YYNGEE. The CDR3 extends over 13 amino acids. V was shortened by 1 base and J by 3 bases, with 8 bases between the two germline ends. CDR3 loop: CASSVHSSYEQYF. CDR3 nucleotide sequence: TGTGCCAGCAGCGTACACAGCAGCTACGAGCAGTACTTC. The full variable domain, completed using reference TRBV9 and TRBJ2-7, is DSGVTQTPKHLITATGQRVTLRCSPRSGDLSVYWYQQSLDQGLQFLIQYYNGEERAKGNILERFSAQQFPDLHSELNLSSLELGDSALYFCASSVHSSYEQYFGPGTRLTVT.

V usage is TRBV27 and J usage is TRBJ2-2; 7 bases fit TRBD2. Trimming cost V 3 bases and J 6 bases; bases outside gene matches: 7. This CDR3 contains 15 residues. Germline V CDR1 and CDR2: MNHEY, SMNVEV (reference sequence). In nucleotides, the CDR3 is TGTGCCAGCAGTTTTAGCGGGCGGAGCGCCGGGGAGCTGTTTTTT. Protein: CASSFSGRSAGELFF.

This clone was counted a few times. The chain is built from TRBV3-1 (or the pseudogene TRBV3-2) and TRBJ2-2, with 12 bases that match TRBD2. Germline V gives CDR1 LGHDT, CDR2 YNNKEL (reference sequence). This CDR3 region has 16 residues. With 3 bases clipped from V and 1 base from J, the junction kept 0 bases outside the gene matches. The chain's CDR3 is CASSQTSGGNTGELFF. In nucleotides, the CDR3 is TGTGCCAGCAGCCAGACTAGCGGGGGGAACACCGGGGAGCTGTTTTTT.

This sequence joins TRBV11-2 and TRBJ1-2, with a possible D match to TRBD1 (5 bases). Germline CDR1 and CDR2: SGHAT and FQNNGV. CDR3 length equals 13 residues. The V gene lost 1 base and the J gene lost 5 bases, with 8 bases spanning the gap. DNA for the CDR3: TGTGCCAGCAGCTTAGGGTCAGGGTATGGCTACACCTTC. This translates into CASSLGSGYGYTF.

Concerning this clone itself: Other DNA variants within this sample encode the same CDR3. The gene calls are TRBV11-3 and TRBJ1-1; D remains unclear. The CDR3 contains 14 residues. From germline, CDR1 is SGHNT and CDR2 YENEEA. The ends were cut back, 1 base at V and 2 bases at J, with 8 bases in the middle. The CDR3 loop is CASSLGRGNTEAFF. CDR3 bases: TGTGCCAGCAGCTTAGGTCGAGGAAACACTGAAGCTTTCTTT.

The V call is TRBV23-1, the J call TRBJ1-2, with D unclear. TRBV23-1 is identified as an open reading frame with a role that is uncertain. This CDR3 has 18 amino acids. V was clipped by 1 base and J by 2 bases, with 20 bases between them. The CDR3 coding sequence is TGCGCCAGCAGTCAATGCCGATTTAGCGGGAGGCTGAACTATGGCTACACCTTC. Translating it yields CASSQCRFSGRLNYGYTF.

V is TRBV7-3 and J is TRBJ2-2; the D gene is possibly TRBD1 (6 bases). Deletions cut 1 base from V and 5 bases from J, with 14 bases between. The CDR3 consists of 16 residues. CDR1 is SGHTA and CDR2 is FQGTGA in the germline V gene. CDR3 protein: CASSLNRVEETGELFF. The CDR3 nucleotides are TGTGCCAGCAGCTTAAACAGGGTGGAAGAGACCGGGGAGCTGTTTTTT.

V gene TRBV28 combines with J gene TRBJ2-1; D unresolved. The CDR3 is 15 amino acids. Germline CDR1 and CDR2: MDHEN and SYDVKM. V was shortened by 6 bases and J by 0 bases, with 12 bases between the two germline ends. CDR3 protein: CASRIAPSSYNEQFF. The CDR3 DNA reads TGTGCCAGCAGGATCGCTCCCAGCTCCTACAATGAGCAGTTCTTC. Full variable domain (remainder filled in from reference TRBV28 and TRBJ2-1): DVKVTQSSRYLVKRTGEKVFLECVQDMDHENMFWYRQDPGLGLRLIYFSYDVKMKEKGDIPEGYSVSREKKERFSLILESASTNQTSMYLCASRIAPSSYNEQFFGPGTRLTVL.

This clone is a singleton in its sample. This chain uses TRBV5-1 with TRBJ1-4, with 9 bases that match TRBD1. CDR3 length: 14 residues. After removal of 4 bases from V and 6 bases from J, the junction contained 4 bases not matched to a gene. Germline V CDR1 and CDR2: SGHRS, YFSETQ. In nucleotides, the CDR3 is TGCGCCAGCAGCAGCGGGGACAGGGATGAAAAACTGTTTTTT. Protein product: CASSSGDRDEKLFF.

V usage is TRBV7-8 and J usage is TRBJ1-1; D uncertain. This CDR3 comprises 13 residues. V lost 6 bases and J lost 3, with 11 bases in between. Per germline, CDR1 SGHVS and CDR2 FQNEAQ. This CDR3 reads CASRRGVDTEAFF. The CDR3 region has the DNA TGTGCCAGCAGACGAGGAGTGGACACTGAAGCTTTCTTT.

This chain links TRBV5-1 with TRBJ1-4, with a weak D call TRBD1 (6 bases). The CDR3 contains 16 residues. The V gene's germline CDR1 is SGHRS and CDR2 YFSETQ. The V gene lost 2 bases and the J gene lost 0 bases, with 11 bases spanning the gap. Here the CDR3 reads CASSFQYRATNEKLFF. The CDR3 nucleotides read TGCGCCAGCAGCTTCCAATACAGGGCAACTAATGAAAAACTGTTTTTT.

This clone is a singleton in its sample. This chain joins TRBV30 and TRBJ2-2; D is possibly TRBD2 (5 bases). Looked up from germline, CDR1 is GTSNPN and CDR2 is SVGIG (reference sequence). CDR3 size: 14 residues. With 3 bases removed from V and 5 bases from J, the gap between germline ends came to 13 bases. As DNA, the CDR3 is TGTGCCTGGAGCGGTACTAGGGCTACCGGGGAGCTGTTTTTT. Protein sequence: CAWSGTRATGELFF.

The CDR3 nucleotides read TGTGCCAGCAGCACCGGGACAGGGGCCAACAATGAGCAGTTCTTC. It encodes CASSTGTGANNEQFF. The V and J genes are TRBV6-5 and TRBJ2-1; 10 positions agree with TRBD1. J was trimmed by 5 bases and V by 6 bases; bases with no gene match: 7. Germline CDR1 reads MNHEY; CDR2 reads SVGAGI. The CDR3 sequence is 15 residues long.

This clone occurred once. The chain combines TRBV18 with TRBJ2-4; 9 nucleotides agree with TRBD1. Germline V CDR1 and CDR2: KGHSH, LQKENI. The V segment lost 6 bases and the J segment 4 bases; nucleotides outside the gene matches: 4. This CDR3 comprises 14 residues. The DNA of the CDR3 is TGTGCCAGCTCCCACAGGGGGCAGAAAAACATTCAGTACTTC. Translated: CASSHRGQKNIQYF.

CDR3 loop: CASSLARGLDYGYTF. The CDR3 nucleotides are TGTGCCAGCAGCTTAGCGCGGGGGCTTGACTATGGCTACACCTTC. The V call is TRBV7-9, the J call TRBJ1-2; TRBD1 is a possible D gene (6 bases). Germline CDR1 SEHNR, CDR2 FQNEAQ (reference sequence). This CDR3 has 15 amino acids. V was pared by 0 bases and J by 3 bases, with 11 bases between.

Note on this clone: A far larger clone is just one base off, so this is likely a read error. The chain couples TRBV7-9 to TRBJ2-3, with 11 positions matching TRBD2. After removal of 6 bases from V and 0 bases from J, the junction contained 2 bases not matched to a gene. Germline CDR1 is SEHNR and CDR2 is FQNEAQ (reference sequence). The CDR3 sequence is 15 residues long. In nucleotides, the CDR3 is TGTGCCAGCAGACGGACTAGCGGGAGCACAGATACGCAGTATTTT. Translated: CASRRTSGSTDTQYF. Full variable domain (outside the CDR3, taken from reference TRBV7-9 and TRBJ2-3): DTGVSQNPRHKITKRGQNVTFRCDPISEHNRLYWYRQTLGQGPEFLTYFQNEAQLEKSRLLSDRFSAERPKGSFSTLEIQRTEQGDSAMYLCASRRTSGSTDTQYFGPGTRLTVL.

The chain uses TRBV2 and TRBJ1-1; a possible D gene is TRBD1 (5 bases). Trimming pared 5 bases from V and 1 base from J, leaving 8 bases between. The CDR3 contains 13 residues. Germline V gene sequence: CDR1 SNHLY, CDR2 FYNNEI. As DNA, the CDR3 is TGTGCCAGCAGTCGGACAACGAACACTGAAGCTTTCTTT. This encodes CASSRTTNTEAFF. The complete variable domain, with remaining parts taken from reference TRBV2 and TRBJ1-1, reads EPEVTQTPSHQVTQMGQEVILRCVPISNHLYFYWYRQILGQKVEFLVSFYNNEISEKSEIFDDQFSVERPDGSNFTLKIRSTKLEDSAMYFCASSRTTNTEAFFGQGTRLTVV.

The rearrangement links TRBV28 to TRBJ1-1; D might be TRBD1 (5 bases). Germline CDR1 reads MDHEN; CDR2 reads SYDVKM. The ends were cut back, 5 bases at V and 3 bases at J, with 16 bases in the middle. The CDR3 is 15 amino acids. CDR3 sequence (DNA): TGTGCCAGCAGTCCCCCGTCAGGGATATACACTGAAGCTTTCTTT. This gives the protein CASSPPSGIYTEAFF.

For this clone: The conserved phenylalanine or tryptophan is not found at the CDR3 terminus, so this likely reflects a read error. The DNA is omitted, as the CDR3 cannot be located on it reliably, and the CDR3 follows TCRdb's listing. The chain employs TRBV7-2 and TRBJ1-2; the tabulated D call, TRBD1, remains unverified against the DNA. Including both end residues, the CDR3 is 11 amino acids long. Germline CDR1 reads SGHTA; CDR2 reads FQGNSA. CDR3 sequence: CASSLSWAHSL.

V gene TRBV7-2 combines with J gene TRBJ2-3; D is possibly TRBD2 (5 bases). The CDR3 contains 15 residues. Germline V CDR1 and CDR2: SGHTA, FQGNSA. Deletions cut 1 base from V and 4 bases from J, with 12 bases between. DNA of the CDR3: TGTGCCAGCAGCTTAGTGTTACTAGTGGCAGATACGCAGTATTTT. Encoded protein: CASSLVLLVADTQYF.

The CDR3 DNA reads TGTGCCAGTAGTGTCCAGACAGGGCACTCATCACCCCTCCACTTT. This translates into CASSVQTGHSSPLHF. This chain connects TRBV19 to TRBJ1-6; TRBD1 matches at 7 bases. V shed 5 bases, J shed 10 bases, and the junction held 11 bases outside the gene matches. The CDR3 sequence is 15 residues long. CDR1 and CDR2 (germline): LNHDA, SQIVND (reference sequence).